Listed here are 19 T cell receptor beta chains from one sample, sequenced in a study of blood T cell repertoires in COVID-19. The assay was immunoSEQ multiplex PCR, and TCRdb's table has in-frame clones only and misses some. Among hundreds of thousands of clones listed, 85% to 90% were seen once. Sample: PBMCs or T cells enriched from blood (not recorded which). These receptors originate from a woman between 18 and 30 years old with acute COVID-19.

J is TRBJ1-2 and V is TRBV11-2, with D perhaps matching TRBD1 (5 bases). Germline CDR1 reads SGHAT; CDR2 reads FQNNGV. The CDR3 loop spans 13 amino acids. The V end lost 0 bases, the J end lost 7 bases, and 9 bases lay between the germline ends. CDR3 loop: CASSLEYGGGYTF. CDR3 in DNA: TGTGCCAGCAGCTTAGAATACGGGGGTGGCTACACCTTC. Filled out from reference TRBV11-2 and TRBJ1-2, the complete variable domain reads EAGVAQSPRYKIIEKRQSVAFWCNPISGHATLYWYQQILGQGPKLLIQFQNNGVVDDSQLPKDRFSAERLKGVDSTLKIQPAKLEDSAVYLCASSLEYGGGYTFGSGTRLTVV.

The chain employs TRBV29-1 and TRBJ1-1; no firm D call. V gave up 2 bases and J gave up 11 bases, with 3 bases separating them. CDR3 size: 8 residues. Looked up from germline, CDR1 is SQVTM and CDR2 is ANQGSEA. This CDR3 reads CSVEQAFF. DNA of the CDR3: TGCAGCGTTGAACAGGCTTTCTTT.

The rearrangement links TRBV5-5 to TRBJ1-5, with D possibly matching TRBD1 (6 bases). Germline loops: CDR1 SGHKS, CDR2 YYEKEE (reference sequence). Trimming removed 2 bases from V and 9 bases from J, with 18 bases in between. CDR3 length: 15 amino acids. The chain's CDR3 is CASSFRGPQGWPQHF. In DNA, the CDR3 is TGTGCCAGCAGCTTTAGAGGCCCCCAGGGGTGGCCCCAGCATTTT.

The J gene is TRBJ2-7, the V gene TRBV6-5; 15 positions match TRBD2. Germline CDR1 reads MNHEY; CDR2 reads SVGAGI. The V and J ends lost 3 bases and 6 bases, in that order; junction bases with no gene match: 6. CDR3 length: 16 amino acids. The CDR3 DNA reads TGTGCCAGCAGTTATGGGACTAGCGGGAGGTGGTTCGAGCAGTACTTC. Translated: CASSYGTSGRWFEQYF.

The chain recombines TRBV11-2 with TRBJ1-3; weak D call: TRBD1 (6 bases). Per the germline V gene, CDR1 is SGHAT and CDR2 is FQNNGV. The CDR3 covers 16 residues. Trimming took 3 bases from V and 0 from J, leaving 12 bases between them. For the CDR3, the DNA is TGTGCCAGCAGCTTGTGGACAGTTAGCTCTGGAAACACCATATATTTT. As protein: CASSLWTVSSGNTIYF.

The chain couples TRBV6-5 to TRBJ2-1, with a tentative D call TRBD2 (5 bases). The CDR3 runs 15 residues. With 7 bases removed from V and 4 bases from J, the gap between germline ends came to 17 bases. Germline V lookup: CDR1 MNHEY, CDR2 SVGAGI. CDR3: CASNSRADSYNEQFF. In DNA form, the CDR3 reads TGTGCCAGCAATAGTCGGGCGGACTCTTACAATGAGCAGTTCTTC.

This clone was counted a single time. The genes are TRBV2 and TRBJ2-3, with TRBD1 matching over 7 bases. The length of the CDR3 is 15 residues. CDR1 SNHLY and CDR2 FYNNEI come from the germline V gene. Trimming at V came to 2 bases and at J to 4 bases, leaving 6 bases not matched to a gene. The CDR3 protein is CASSEMATGADTQYF. The CDR3 region has the DNA TGTGCCAGCAGTGAAATGGCCACAGGGGCAGATACGCAGTATTTT.

The chain recombines TRBV10-3 with TRBJ1-2; D might be TRBD1 (6 bases). The V and J ends lost 3 bases and 7 bases respectively, with 12 bases between them. Germline-derived CDR1 and CDR2 are ENHRY and SYGVKD. The CDR3 consists of 13 residues. CDR3 sequence: CAISDGQGSGYTF. For the CDR3, the DNA is TGTGCCATCAGTGATGGGCAGGGGTCTGGCTACACCTTC.

V is TRBV9 and J is TRBJ2-2, with D maybe TRBD1 (5 bases). Deletions cut 0 bases from V and 7 bases from J, with 16 bases between. Germline assignment: CDR1 SGDLS and CDR2 YYNGEE. The CDR3 runs to 16 residues. In DNA, the CDR3 is TGTGCCAGCAGCGTAGCGGCCAGGGTCGAGGACGGGGAGCTGTTTTTT. This gives the protein CASSVAARVEDGELFF. Full variable domain (outside the CDR3, taken from reference TRBV9 and TRBJ2-2): DSGVTQTPKHLITATGQRVTLRCSPRSGDLSVYWYQQSLDQGLQFLIQYYNGEERAKGNILERFSAQQFPDLHSELNLSSLELGDSALYFCASSVAARVEDGELFFGEGSRLTVL.

The V and J genes are TRBV18 and TRBJ2-1; D gene ambiguous. Germline V gene data show CDR1 as KGHSH and CDR2 as LQKENI. V gave up 3 bases and J gave up 4 bases, with 4 bases separating them. The CDR3 totals 12 residues. In nucleotides, the CDR3 is TGTGCCAGCTCACCCAAATACAATGAGCAGTTCTTC. It specifies CASSPKYNEQFF.

The V gene is TRBV19, the J gene TRBJ1-3; TRBD1 matches 8 bases. The V gene's germline CDR1 is LNHDA and CDR2 SQIVND (reference sequence). The CDR3 contains 15 residues. J gave up 5 bases and V 4 bases, and 7 bases lay outside the gene matches. The CDR3 is CASSKKTGDRNTIYF. DNA of the CDR3: TGTGCCAGTAGTAAGAAGACAGGGGATCGAAACACCATATATTTT.

This rearrangement joins TRBV5-1 to TRBJ2-1, with TRBD2 identical over 8 bases. J lost 1 base, V lost 5 bases, and 14 bases had no gene match. This CDR3 comprises 18 residues. Per germline, CDR1 SGHRS and CDR2 YFSETQ. CDR3 sequence reads: CASRPTSGTELSYNEQFF. DNA for the CDR3: TGCGCCAGCAGGCCTACTAGCGGAACGGAGTTATCCTACAATGAGCAGTTCTTC.

In its sample, this clone was seen once. This chain joins TRBV28 and TRBJ2-3; tentatively, D is TRBD1 (5 bases). This CDR3 has 13 amino acids. With 8 bases removed from V and 2 bases from J, the gap between germline ends came to 11 bases. Germline V gives CDR1 MDHEN, CDR2 SYDVKM. The CDR3 region is CASSLRATDTQYF. CDR3 DNA sequence: TGTGCCAGCTCCCTCAGGGCCACAGATACGCAGTATTTT. Filled out from reference TRBV28 and TRBJ2-3, the complete variable domain reads DVKVTQSSRYLVKRTGEKVFLECVQDMDHENMFWYRQDPGLGLRLIYFSYDVKMKEKGDIPEGYSVSREKKERFSLILESASTNQTSMYLCASSLRATDTQYFGPGTRLTVL.

This chain joins TRBV28 and TRBJ1-6; D remains ambiguous. Per the germline V gene, CDR1 is MDHEN and CDR2 is SYDVKM. Trimming pared 4 bases from V and 6 bases from J, leaving 16 bases between. The CDR3 covers 16 residues. The CDR3 coding sequence is TGTGCCAGCAGTTGGAGGACCTCAAGGACTAATTCACCCCTCCACTTT. It is translated as CASSWRTSRTNSPLHF.

The V call is TRBV5-5, the J call TRBJ2-3; D gene uncertain. This CDR3 has 15 amino acids. CDR1 and CDR2 from the germline V gene are SGHKS and YYEKEE (reference sequence). Trimming pared 3 bases from V and 2 bases from J, leaving 13 bases between. This chain's CDR3 is CASSYYTFLTDTQYF. CDR3 DNA: TGTGCCAGCAGCTATTACACATTCCTCACAGATACGCAGTATTTT.

Worth noting for this clone: One base away lies a much larger clone, so this may be a sequencing read error. This chain links TRBV11-3 with TRBJ1-1; D ambiguous. Per the germline V gene, CDR1 is SGHNT and CDR2 is YENEEA. Trimming cost V 1 base and J 0 bases, with 3 bases left between them. The CDR3 is made up of 13 amino acids. The CDR3 DNA sequence: TGTGCCAGCAGCTTAGTCTTGAACACTGAAGCTTTCTTT. It encodes CASSLVLNTEAFF.

The rearrangement joins TRBV19 to TRBJ1-1; D uncertain. Germline CDR1 reads LNHDA; CDR2 reads SQIVND (reference sequence). The V end was cut by 7 bases, the J end by 0 bases, with 9 bases between. The CDR3 runs 13 residues. Here the CDR3 DNA reads TGTGCCAGTACCCGTGGAGTGAACACTGAAGCTTTCTTT. This encodes CASTRGVNTEAFF.

This rearrangement joins TRBV7-3 to TRBJ1-5; no definite D call. Trimming stripped 5 bases from V and 8 bases from J, with 13 bases between. Germline V CDR1 and CDR2: SGHTA, FQGTGA. The CDR3 is made up of 13 amino acids. For the CDR3, the DNA is TGTGCCAGCAGCCCCAATCACGGAGAGCCCCAGCATTTT. It translates to CASSPNHGEPQHF.

This clone was detected a few times. The V call is TRBV6-5, the J call TRBJ2-2, with D uncertain. The CDR3 is made up of 12 amino acids. Germline V gene sequence: CDR1 MNHEY, CDR2 SVGAGI. V was cut by 4 bases and J by 5 bases, with 5 bases left in between. This chain's CDR3 is CASSFPTGELFF. The CDR3 DNA reads TGTGCCAGCAGTTTCCCTACCGGGGAGCTGTTTTTT.